Here is one T cell receptor beta chain with its context. Original handling: Amplification of reference gene primers was used by the study to estimate nucleated cell counts. The table came from immunoSEQ multiplex PCR; TCRdb's copy has only in-frame clones and leaves some out. D and trimming were read from the DNA, whereas the V and J calls and clone size are those reported in that table. The sample lists 150,000 to 200,000 clones, 85% occurring once. This entry belongs to a study of blood T cell repertoires in COVID-19. Study-wide background: The United States, Italy and Spain supplied acute and convalescent COVID-19 samples.

The CDR3 has 16 amino acids. CDR1 is KGHSH, CDR2 LQKENI, per germline. The V and J ends lost 3 bases and 0 bases respectively, with 11 bases between them. This TCR came from a human donor with acute or convalescent COVID-19. The donor label of this sample is uncertain. Specimen: peripheral blood. V is TRBV18 and J is TRBJ1-4; D possibly corresponds to TRBD1 (5 bases). CDR3 coding DNA: TGTGCCAGCTCACCCCGGGGGGTAACAACTAATGAAAAACTGTTTTTT. Its protein product is CASSPRGVTTNEKLFF.